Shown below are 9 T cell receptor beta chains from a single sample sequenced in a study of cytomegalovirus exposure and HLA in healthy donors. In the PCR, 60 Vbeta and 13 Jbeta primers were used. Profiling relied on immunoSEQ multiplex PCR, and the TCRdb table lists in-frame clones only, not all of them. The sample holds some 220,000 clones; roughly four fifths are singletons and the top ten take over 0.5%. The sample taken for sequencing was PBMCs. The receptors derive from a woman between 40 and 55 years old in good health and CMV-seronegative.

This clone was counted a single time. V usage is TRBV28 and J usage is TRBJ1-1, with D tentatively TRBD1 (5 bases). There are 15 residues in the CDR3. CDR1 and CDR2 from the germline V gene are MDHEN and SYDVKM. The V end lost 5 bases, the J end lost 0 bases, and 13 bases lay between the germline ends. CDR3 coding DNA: TGTGCCAGCAGTATCGGACCAGGGATGAACACTGAAGCTTTCTTT. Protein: CASSIGPGMNTEAFF.

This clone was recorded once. CDR3 nucleotide sequence: TGTGCCAGCAGCTTGGTGGGACTAGAAGGATACGAGCAGTACTTC. Translation: CASSLVGLEGYEQYF. The chain has TRBV5-4 and TRBJ2-5; 8 bases line up with TRBD2. The J call may be faulty, since TRBJ2-7 better matches the DNA end. This CDR3 region has 15 residues. Germline V lookup: CDR1 SGHNT, CDR2 YYREEE (reference sequence).

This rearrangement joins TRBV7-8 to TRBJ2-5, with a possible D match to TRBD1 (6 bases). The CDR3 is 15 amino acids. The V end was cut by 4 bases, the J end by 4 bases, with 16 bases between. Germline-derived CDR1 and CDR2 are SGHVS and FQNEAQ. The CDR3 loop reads CASSYRVSVRETQYF. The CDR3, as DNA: TGTGCCAGCAGCTACAGGGTTTCGGTACGAGAGACCCAGTACTTC.

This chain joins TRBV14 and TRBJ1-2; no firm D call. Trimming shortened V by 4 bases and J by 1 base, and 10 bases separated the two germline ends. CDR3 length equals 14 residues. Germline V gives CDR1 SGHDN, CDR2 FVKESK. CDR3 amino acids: CASSPAGLNYGYTF. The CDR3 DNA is TGTGCCAGCAGCCCAGCGGGCCTTAACTATGGCTACACCTTC.

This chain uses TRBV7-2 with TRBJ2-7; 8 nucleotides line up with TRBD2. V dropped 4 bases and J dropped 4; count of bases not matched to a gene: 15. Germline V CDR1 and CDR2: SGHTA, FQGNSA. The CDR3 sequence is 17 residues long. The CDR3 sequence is CASSSRHQLAERYEQYF. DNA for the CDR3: TGTGCCAGCAGCTCCCGCCACCAACTAGCGGAGAGATACGAGCAGTACTTC.

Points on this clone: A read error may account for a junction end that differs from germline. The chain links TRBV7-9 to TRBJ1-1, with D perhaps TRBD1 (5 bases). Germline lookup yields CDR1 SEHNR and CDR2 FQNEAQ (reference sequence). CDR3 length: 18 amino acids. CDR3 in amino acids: CSSSLAKGGRQTHTEAFF. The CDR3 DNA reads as TGTTCCAGCAGCTTAGCGAAGGGAGGACGACAGACTCACACTGAAGCTTTCTTT.

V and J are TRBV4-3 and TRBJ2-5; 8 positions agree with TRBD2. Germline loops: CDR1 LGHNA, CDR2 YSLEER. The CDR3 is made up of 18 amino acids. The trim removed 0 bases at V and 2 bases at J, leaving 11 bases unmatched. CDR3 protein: CASSQESGGLAGQETQYF. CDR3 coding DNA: TGCGCCAGCAGCCAAGAGAGCGGGGGTCTCGCGGGGCAAGAGACCCAGTACTTC.

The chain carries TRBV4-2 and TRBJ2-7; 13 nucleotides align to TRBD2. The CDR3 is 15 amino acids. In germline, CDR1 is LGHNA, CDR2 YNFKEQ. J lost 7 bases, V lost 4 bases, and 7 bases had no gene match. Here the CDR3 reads CASSPGLAGEWEQYF. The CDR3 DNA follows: TGTGCCAGCAGCCCAGGACTAGCGGGGGAGTGGGAGCAGTACTTC.

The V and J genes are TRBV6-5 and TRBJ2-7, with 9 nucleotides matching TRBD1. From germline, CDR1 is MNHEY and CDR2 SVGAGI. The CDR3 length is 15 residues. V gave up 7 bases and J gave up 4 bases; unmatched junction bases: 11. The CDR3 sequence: CASTPSDRGTYEQYF. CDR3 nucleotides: TGTGCCAGCACCCCATCGGACAGGGGTACTTACGAGCAGTACTTC.